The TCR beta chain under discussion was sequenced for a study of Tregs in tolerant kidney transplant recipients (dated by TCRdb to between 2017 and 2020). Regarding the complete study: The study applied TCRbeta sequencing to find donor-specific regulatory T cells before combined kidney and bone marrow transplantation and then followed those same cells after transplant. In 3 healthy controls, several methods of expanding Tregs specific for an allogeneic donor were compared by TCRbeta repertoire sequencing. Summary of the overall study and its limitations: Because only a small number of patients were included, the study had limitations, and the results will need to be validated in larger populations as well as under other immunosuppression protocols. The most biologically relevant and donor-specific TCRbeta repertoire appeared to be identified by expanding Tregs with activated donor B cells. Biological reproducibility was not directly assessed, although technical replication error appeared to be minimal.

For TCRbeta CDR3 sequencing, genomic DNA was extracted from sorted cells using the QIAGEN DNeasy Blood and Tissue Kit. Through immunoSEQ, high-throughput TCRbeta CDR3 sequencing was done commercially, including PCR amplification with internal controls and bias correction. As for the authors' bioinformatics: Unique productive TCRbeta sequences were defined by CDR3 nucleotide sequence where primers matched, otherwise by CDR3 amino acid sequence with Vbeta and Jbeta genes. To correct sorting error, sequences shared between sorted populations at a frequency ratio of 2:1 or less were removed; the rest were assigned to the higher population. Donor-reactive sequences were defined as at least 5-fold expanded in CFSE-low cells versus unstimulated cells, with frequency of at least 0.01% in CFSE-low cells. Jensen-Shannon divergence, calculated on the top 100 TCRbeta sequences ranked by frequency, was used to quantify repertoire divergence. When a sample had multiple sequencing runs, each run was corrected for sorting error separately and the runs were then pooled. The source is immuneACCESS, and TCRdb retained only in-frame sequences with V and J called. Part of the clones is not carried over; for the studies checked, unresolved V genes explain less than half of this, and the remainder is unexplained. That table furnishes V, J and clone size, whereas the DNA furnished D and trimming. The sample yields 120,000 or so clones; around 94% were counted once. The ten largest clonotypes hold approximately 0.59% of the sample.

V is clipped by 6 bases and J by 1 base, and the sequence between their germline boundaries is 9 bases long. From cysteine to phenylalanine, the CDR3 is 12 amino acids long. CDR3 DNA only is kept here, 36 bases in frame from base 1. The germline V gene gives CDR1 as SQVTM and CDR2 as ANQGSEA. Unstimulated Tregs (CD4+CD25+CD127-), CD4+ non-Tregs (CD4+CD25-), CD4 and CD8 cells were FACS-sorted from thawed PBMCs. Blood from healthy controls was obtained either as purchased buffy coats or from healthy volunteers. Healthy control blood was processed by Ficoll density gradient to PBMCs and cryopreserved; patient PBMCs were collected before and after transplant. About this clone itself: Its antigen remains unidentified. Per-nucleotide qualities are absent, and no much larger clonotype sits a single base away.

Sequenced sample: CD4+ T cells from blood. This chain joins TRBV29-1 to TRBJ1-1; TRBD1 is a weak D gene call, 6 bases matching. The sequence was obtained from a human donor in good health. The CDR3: CSVKQGNTEAFF. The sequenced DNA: TGCAGCGTAAAACAGGGGAACACTGAAGCTTTCTTT.